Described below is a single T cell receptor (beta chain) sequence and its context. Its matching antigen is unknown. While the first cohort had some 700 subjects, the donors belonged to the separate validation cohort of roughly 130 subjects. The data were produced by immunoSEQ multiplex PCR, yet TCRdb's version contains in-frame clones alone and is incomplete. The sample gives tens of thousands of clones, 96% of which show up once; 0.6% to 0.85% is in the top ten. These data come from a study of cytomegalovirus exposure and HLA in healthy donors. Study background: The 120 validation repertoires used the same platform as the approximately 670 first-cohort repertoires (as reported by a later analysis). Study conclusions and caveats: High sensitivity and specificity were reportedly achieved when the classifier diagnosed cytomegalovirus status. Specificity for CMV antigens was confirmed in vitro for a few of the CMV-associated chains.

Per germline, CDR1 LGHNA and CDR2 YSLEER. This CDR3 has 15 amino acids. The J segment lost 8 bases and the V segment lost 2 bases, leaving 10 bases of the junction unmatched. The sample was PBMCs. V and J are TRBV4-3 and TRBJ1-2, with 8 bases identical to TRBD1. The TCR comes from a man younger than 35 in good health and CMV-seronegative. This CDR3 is CASSQNTGGTWGYTF. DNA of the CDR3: TGCGCCAGCAGCCAAAATACAGGGGGGACGTGGGGCTACACCTTC.